The T cell receptor (beta chain) described here comes from a study of molecular identifiers for immune sequencing clone quantification. Whole-study results and caveats: Spike-in Jurkat TCR RNA from a single cell reportedly registered among about a million naive cells. Whereas naive cells kept under 1% of molecules in clones above 20 RNA copies, such clones held over 98% in effectors.

TCRdb redid the calling of the PCR reads with MiXCR, one entry per CDR3 protein. The sample has about 500,000 distinct CDR3 sequences; roughly 25% are singletons. With regard to this clonotype: Its target is not known.

The CDR3 runs to 14 residues. Trimming left V 3 bases short and J 4 bases short, with 12 bases between. From germline, CDR1 is SGHTA and CDR2 FQGNSA. This sequence was found in a human donor in good health. Some libraries in this study had Jurkat cell RNA spiked in. The chain uses TRBV7-2 and TRBJ1-1; a weak D match, TRBD1 (5 bases). The sequenced sample was naive CD8+ T cells from blood, with Jurkat cell RNA spiked in. Subset described: FACS-sorted CD8+CD4-CCR7+CD45RA+ naive T cells. The CDR3 DNA follows: TGTGCCAGCAGCTTTCGGAGGGGTTCCACTGAAGCTTTCTTT. Translation: CASSFRRGSTEAFF.